These 14 T cell receptor beta chains share one sample of origin, sequenced in a study of vaccination and CD4 T cells after COVID-19. The Oncomine TCR Beta short-read assay was applied to DNA of cultured CD4+ T cells. TCRdb passed the PCR reads through MiXCR, listing each CDR3 protein once. The data contain 10,000 to 15,000 distinct CDR3 sequences, less than 70% of them singletons. The treatment is: approximately 9-day PBMC culture with coronavirus spike peptide pools or control peptides (ViraFEST assay). The antigens these receptors bind are not known. The sample was CD4+ T cells from blood, cultured in vitro. These receptors were collected from a human donor who had recovered from COVID-19.

This clonotype has just one count. The chain joins TRBV12-3 or TRBV12-4 to TRBJ1-1, with D possibly TRBD1 on 6 matching bases. The CDR3 loop spans 14 amino acids. V shed 6 bases and J shed 4 bases, with 15 bases lying between them. The CDR3 spells CASRGRGVGTEAFF. The CDR3 DNA sequence: TGTGCCAGCAGGGGAAGGGGGGTGGGCACTGAAGCTTTCTTT.

The rearrangement links TRBV27 to TRBJ2-7; no reliable D call. The germline V gene encodes CDR1 MNHEY and CDR2 SMNVEV (reference sequence). V lost 6 bases, J lost 3 bases, and 12 bases lay in between. This CDR3 spans 13 amino acids. In nucleotides, the CDR3 is TGTGCCAGCAGACCAAACCAAGACTACGAGCAGTACTTC. Translating it yields CASRPNQDYEQYF.

This sequence joins TRBV11-3 and TRBJ2-3; D remains ambiguous. CDR3 size: 14 residues. CDR1 is SGHNT, CDR2 YENEEA, per germline. V was clipped by 1 base and J by 3 bases, with 8 bases between them. CDR3 region: CASSLGGGTDTQYF. CDR3 sequence (DNA): TGTGCCAGCAGCTTAGGCGGTGGAACAGATACGCAGTATTTT. Combining the CDR3 with reference TRBV11-3 and TRBJ2-3 gives the whole variable domain EAGVVQSPRYKIIEKKQPVAFWCNPISGHNTLYWYLQNLGQGPELLIRYENEEAVDDSQLPKDRFSAERLKGVDSTLKIQPAELGDSAVYLCASSLGGGTDTQYFGPGTRLTVL.

The chain uses TRBV6-2 or TRBV6-3 and TRBJ1-2; 8 bases fit TRBD1. V trimming: 6 bases; J trimming: 8 bases; junction bases outside the gene matches: 8. This CDR3 comprises 13 residues. From germline, CDR1 is MNHEY and CDR2 SVGEGT. The CDR3 region has the DNA TGTGCCAGCAGGGACAGGGTCCCCTTCGGCTACACCTTC. This encodes CASRDRVPFGYTF.

This clonotype was recorded once. This chain uses TRBV30 with TRBJ2-7, with 10 bases aligning to TRBD1. Germline V CDR1 and CDR2: GTSNPN, SVGIG (reference sequence). V lost 8 bases, J lost 1 base, and 5 bases stayed unmatched. CDR3 length: 13 residues. The chain's CDR3 is CAGTGEGSYEQYF. In DNA form, the CDR3 reads TGTGCCGGGACAGGGGAAGGATCCTACGAGCAGTACTTC.

The rearrangement links TRBV24-1 to TRBJ1-2, with D perhaps TRBD1 (6 bases). The germline V gene has CDR1 KGHDR and CDR2 SFDVKD. The V end was cut by 7 bases, the J end by 8 bases, with 16 bases between. CDR3 length equals 13 residues. CDR3 amino acids: CATREAGGGGYTF. CDR3 bases: TGTGCCACCAGGGAGGCCGGGGGCGGCGGCTACACCTTC.

The chain has TRBV7-2 and TRBJ1-5; D gene unclear. The CDR3 has 14 residues. CDR1 and CDR2 from the germline V gene are SGHTA and FQGNSA. V lost 1 base, J lost 7 bases, and 11 bases lay in between. As DNA, the CDR3 is TGTGCCAGCAGCTTAGATCAGTGGGCGCAGCCCCAGCATTTT. Its translation: CASSLDQWAQPQHF.

This chain uses TRBV20-1 with TRBJ2-3; 7 nucleotides line up with TRBD2. The CDR3 is made up of 14 amino acids. V was pared by 3 bases and J by 7 bases, with 10 bases of the junction left unmatched. Per germline, CDR1 DFQATT and CDR2 SNEGSKA (reference sequence). The CDR3 spells CSARGREAPYTQYF. The CDR3 region has the DNA TGCAGTGCTAGGGGCCGGGAGGCACCATATACGCAGTATTTT.

V usage is TRBV7-9 and J usage is TRBJ2-3, with 9 nucleotides matching TRBD2. CDR1 and CDR2 from the germline V gene are SEHNR and FQNEAQ (reference sequence). The CDR3 has 14 amino acids. V was clipped by 7 bases and J by 0 bases; unmatched bases: 2. DNA for the CDR3: TGTGCCAGCACCCTAGCGGGAAGCACAGATACGCAGTATTTT. Its protein is CASTLAGSTDTQYF. The entire variable domain, with the rest obtained from reference TRBV7-9 and TRBJ2-3, is as follows: DTGVSQNPRHKITKRGQNVTFRCDPISEHNRLYWYRQTLGQGPEFLTYFQNEAQLEKSRLLSDRFSAERPKGSFSTLEIQRTEQGDSAMYLCASTLAGSTDTQYFGPGTRLTVL.

This chain links TRBV20-1 with TRBJ1-6, with D unresolved. V was cut by 4 bases and J by 7 bases, with 8 bases left in between. Germline values: CDR1 DFQATT, CDR2 SNEGSKA (reference sequence). The CDR3 covers 12 residues. DNA for the CDR3: TGCAGTGCTAACCTGGCGAATTCACCCCTCCACTTT. Translated: CSANLANSPLHF.

The rearrangement links TRBV6-4 to TRBJ2-3; TRBD1 matches at 12 bases. From germline, CDR1 is MRHNA and CDR2 SNTAGT. The CDR3 loop spans 14 amino acids. Losses at the gene ends were 8 bases for V and 4 bases for J; bases not matched to a gene: 4. Here the CDR3 reads CASGGTGGADTQYF. CDR3 DNA: TGTGCCAGCGGTGGGACAGGGGGCGCAGATACGCAGTATTTT.

V is TRBV7-3 and J is TRBJ2-2; 9 positions agree with TRBD1. The trim removed 5 bases at V and 6 bases at J, leaving 7 bases unmatched. Germline V gives CDR1 SGHTA, CDR2 FQGTGA. The CDR3 spans 15 residues. The CDR3 spells CASSRQGESPGELFF. In DNA, the CDR3 is TGTGCCAGCAGCCGACAGGGGGAATCCCCCGGGGAGCTGTTTTTT.

The CDR3 is CASSLRPGTTSTDTQYF. In DNA, the CDR3 is TGTGCCAGCAGTTTACGGCCGGGAACCACTAGCACAGATACGCAGTATTTT. The chain is built from TRBV28 and TRBJ2-3; D perhaps matches TRBD2 (5 bases). Between the trimmed V and J ends, which lost 2 bases and 0 bases, there was a span of 15 bases. CDR1 is MDHEN and CDR2 is SYDVKM in the germline V gene. This CDR3 is built from 17 residues. The full variable domain, with the rest looked up from reference TRBV28 and TRBJ2-3, is DVKVTQSSRYLVKRTGEKVFLECVQDMDHENMFWYRQDPGLGLRLIYFSYDVKMKEKGDIPEGYSVSREKKERFSLILESASTNQTSMYLCASSLRPGTTSTDTQYFGPGTRLTVL.

The chain has TRBV20-1 and TRBJ2-7, with D perhaps TRBD2 (5 bases). Trimming pared 0 bases from V and 6 bases from J, leaving 12 bases between. From germline, CDR1 is DFQATT and CDR2 SNEGSKA (reference sequence). The length of the CDR3 is 13 residues. The CDR3 sequence: CSARDPKAGEQYF. CDR3 in DNA: TGCAGTGCTAGAGATCCAAAGGCGGGCGAGCAGTACTTC.